Listed below are T cell receptor beta chains from one sample, sequenced in a study of blood T cell repertoires in COVID-19. The method was immunoSEQ multiplex PCR; TCRdb's version includes in-frame clones alone and lacks a portion of them. The sample lists 150,000 to 200,000 clones, 76% occurring once. The specimen was PBMCs or T cells enriched from blood (not recorded which). These receptors all stem from a woman in her fifties or sixties with acute COVID-19. CDR3s include the opening cysteine and the closing phenylalanine or tryptophan. D genes are given only for firm matches. Clone size appears in some rows only: once, few, many, or a class for an expanded clone.

NA,TRBD1,15,TRBV6-5,TRBJ1-5,TGTGCCAGCAGCCGGGACAGGATGGGGCGTCAGCCCCAGCATTTT,CASSRDRMGRQPQHF
NA,NA,13,TRBV5-4,TRBJ1-1,TGTGCCAGCAGCCCAATTCGGGGAACTGAAGCTTTCTTT,CASSPIRGTEAFF
NA,NA,15,TRBV5-5,TRBJ1-1,TGTGCCAGCAGCTCCCAGGTCCACGTTAACACTGAAGCTTTCTTT,CASSSQVHVNTEAFF
NA,TRBD2,12,TRBV29-1,TRBJ2-1,TGCAGCGGGGCGGGGGATGGAGGTGAGCAGTTCTTC,CSGAGDGGEQFF
few,NA,15,TRBV10-3,TRBJ1-1,TGTGCCATCAGCGGAGCCGGGACACAGAACACTGAAGCTTTCTTT,CAISGAGTQNTEAFF
few,TRBD2,19,TRBV7-9,TRBJ2-1,TGTGCCAGCAGCTCCCAGATTAGTAGCGGGGGGGCCCGGCTTTATGAGCAGTTCTTC,CASSSQISSGGARLYEQFF
NA,TRBD1,15,TRBV27,TRBJ1-2,TGTGCCAGCAGGCAAAAAGGGACAGGTTACTATGGCTACACCTTC,CASRQKGTGYYGYTF
NA,NA,18,TRBV23-1,TRBJ2-2,TGCGCCAGCAGTCAATCCCGGGACAACGGTCGTGACACCGGGGAGCTGTTTTTT,CASSQSRDNGRDTGELFF
NA,NA,14,TRBV28,TRBJ1-6,TGTGCCAGCAGTTTTGACAGTTTCAATTCACCCCTCCACTTT,CASSFDSFNSPLHF
NA,TRBD1,16,TRBV7-9,TRBJ2-1,TGTGCCAGCAGCACGCTGTACAGGGGGCTCTTTCAGCCTGGGTTCTTC,CASSTLYRGLFQPGFF
once,TRBD1,18,TRBV7-6,TRBJ1-1,TGTGCCAGCAGCTTTGGGACAGGGGGTGCCCTCATGAACACTGAAGCTTTCTTT,CASSFGTGGALMNTEAFF
few,NA,12,TRBV3-1/TRBV3-2,TRBJ1-2,TGTGCCAGCAGCCAACGGGACTATGGCTACACCTTC,CASSQRDYGYTF
NA,NA,11,TRBV25-1,TRBJ1-1,TGTGCCAGCAGTCTTTACACTGAAGCTTTCTTT,CASSLYTEAFF
NA,NA,12,TRBV5-6,TRBJ1-3,TGTGCCAGCAGCATAACTGGAAACACCATATATTTT,CASSITGNTIYF
NA,TRBD2,16,TRBV7-2,TRBJ2-1,TGTGCCAGCAGCTTGTTCCTAGCGGGGTCCTACAATGAGCAGTTCTTC,CASSLFLAGSYNEQFF
NA,NA,12,TRBV2,TRBJ1-5,TGTGCCAGCAGCCCCGGGGGTCAGCCCCAGCATTTT,CASSPGGQPQHF
NA,TRBD1,17,TRBV7-8,TRBJ1-5,TGTGCCAGCAGCTTTCACCCGGGACAGGGCCGCAATCAGCCCCAGCATTTT,CASSFHPGQGRNQPQHF
NA,NA,12,TRBV5-1,TRBJ1-2,TGCGCCAGCAGCCCGGGGGGAGATGGCTACACCTTC,CASSPGGDGYTF
NA,NA,13,TRBV9,TRBJ1-1,TGTGCCAGCAGTTTAAGTCGGGGTTCTGAAGCTTTCTTT,CASSLSRGSEAFF
few,NA,13,TRBV7-9,TRBJ1-4,TGTGCCAGCAGTTCTTCAGGGTCCGAAAAACTGTTTTTT,CASSSSGSEKLFF
few,NA,13,TRBV19,TRBJ1-1,TGTGCCAGTAGTATTAACAGGAACACTGAAGCTTTCTTT,CASSINRNTEAFF
NA,NA,15,TRBV18,TRBJ1-5,TGTGCCAGCTCACCAGATCAGGGTGGCAATCAGCCCCAGCATTTT,CASSPDQGGNQPQHF
few,NA,15,TRBV28,TRBJ1-1,TGTGCCAGCATAACCCCCGGAGGGGTGGCCACTGAAGCTTTCTTT,CASITPGGVATEAFF
NA,TRBD2,18,TRBV9,TRBJ2-3,TGTGCCAGCAGCGTACGTGGGACTAGCGGGGGAGGGGCAGATACGCAGTATTTT,CASSVRGTSGGGADTQYF
NA,NA,17,TRBV5-1,TRBJ2-1,TGCGCCAGCAGCGACCACAACCGGCTTCCAGGCGCGAATGAGCAGTTCTTC,CASSDHNRLPGANEQFF
NA,TRBD1,14,TRBV9,TRBJ1-1,TGTGCCAGCAGCCCCACCGACAGGGGCACTGAAGCTTTCTTT,CASSPTDRGTEAFF
NA,TRBD1,15,TRBV24-1,TRBJ2-2,TGTGCCACCAGTGATCCAACCGGACAGGGAAGGGAGCTGTTTTTT,CATSDPTGQGRELFF
few,TRBD1,16,TRBV28,TRBJ2-2,TGTGCCAGCAGTCAGAACTGGGACAGTAACACCGGGGAGCTGTTTTTT,CASSQNWDSNTGELFF
NA,TRBD1,15,TRBV11-2,TRBJ2-2,TGTGCCAGCAGCTTGGTACAGGGGCACACCGGGGAGCTGTTTTTT,CASSLVQGHTGELFF
NA,NA,16,TRBV11-2,TRBJ1-6,TGTGCCAGCAGCTTAGAGGGGGGCTCCTATAATTCACCCCTCCACTTT,CASSLEGGSYNSPLHF
NA,TRBD1,15,TRBV7-2,TRBJ1-5,TGTGCCAGCAGCCCCAGACAGGGCGGCAATCAGCCCCAGCATTTT,CASSPRQGGNQPQHF
once,TRBD1,13,TRBV7-9,TRBJ2-2,TGTGCCAGCAGAGGGACAGCCACCGGGGAGCTGTTTTTT,CASRGTATGELFF
NA,TRBD2,15,TRBV6-5,TRBJ2-1,TGTGCCAGCAGTTACAAGGGACTAGCGGGCAATGAGCAGTTCTTC,CASSYKGLAGNEQFF
NA,TRBD2,16,TRBV11-2,TRBJ2-2,TGTGCCAGCAGCAAAACGGGGGGTGCGAACACCGGGGAGCTGTTTTTT,CASSKTGGANTGELFF
NA,TRBD1,13,TRBV11-2,TRBJ1-1,TGTGCCAGCAGCAAAAAGGGGGCCACTGAAGCTTTCTTT,CASSKKGATEAFF
NA,NA,15,TRBV7-3,TRBJ2-6,TGTGCCAGCAGCTTAAGCGGGACTGGGGCCAACGTCCTGACTTTC,CASSLSGTGANVLTF
medium-sized,NA,13,TRBV7-2,TRBJ1-5,TGTGCCAGCAGCTACCAGGGGAATCAGCCCCAGCATTTT,CASSYQGNQPQHF
NA,NA,16,TRBV19,TRBJ1-3,TGTGCCAGTAGTATCTCCGGACAGACCACTGGAAACACCATATATTTT,CASSISGQTTGNTIYF
NA,NA,17,TRBV19,TRBJ1-1,TGTGCCAGTATTTCGAGGACGAGGGCTTTTGGGAACACTGAAGCTTTCTTT,CASISRTRAFGNTEAFF
NA,NA,16,TRBV7-9,TRBJ1-4,TGTGCCAGCAGCTTAGGGGAGGGGACAACTAATGAAAAACTGTTTTTT,CASSLGEGTTNEKLFF
NA,TRBD1,16,TRBV15,TRBJ1-3,TGTGCCACCAGCCCCCAGGACAGGGCCCCTGGAAACACCATATATTTT,CATSPQDRAPGNTIYF
NA,NA,14,TRBV5-1,TRBJ1-6,TGCGCCAGCAGCTGGGGAGACAAGGGATCACCCCTCCACTTT,CASSWGDKGSPLHF
NA,NA,14,TRBV10-2,TRBJ1-2,TGCGCCAGCGGAGGGACCGCCCGGAACTATGGCTACACCTTC,CASGGTARNYGYTF
NA,NA,16,TRBV6-1,TRBJ1-2,TGTGCCAGCAGTGAACACAGGGCCCAATCCAACTATGGCTACACCTTC,CASSEHRAQSNYGYTF
few,NA,13,TRBV15,TRBJ2-2,TGTGCCACCAGGAGGGTAAACACCGGGGAGCTGTTTTTT,CATRRVNTGELFF
NA,TRBD1,15,TRBV6-5,TRBJ1-1,TGTGCCAGCAGTTACTCGCGTCGACAGGGGGCTATGGCTTTCTTT,CASSYSRRQGAMAFF
NA,NA,14,TRBV7-2,TRBJ1-5,TGTGCCAGCAGCTTACAGGGAGGAAATCAGCCCCAGCATTTT,CASSLQGGNQPQHF
few,NA,13,TRBV20-1,TRBJ1-2,TGCAGTGCTAGTCTACAGGGCGTCTATGGCTACACCTTC,CSASLQGVYGYTF
NA,NA,13,TRBV19,TRBJ1-3,TGTGCCAGTAGAATCCTCTCTGGAAACACCATATATTTT,CASRILSGNTIYF
NA,TRBD2,13,TRBV2,TRBJ2-5,TGTGCCAGCGGGACTAGCGGTAAAGAGACCCAGTACTTC,CASGTSGKETQYF
once,TRBD1,12,TRBV2,TRBJ1-1,TGTGCCAGCGGGACAGCGAACACTGAAGCTTTCTTT,CASGTANTEAFF
NA,NA,14,TRBV7-9,TRBJ2-5,TGTGCCAGCAGCTTAGTGGCCCCACCAGAGACCCAGTACTTC,CASSLVAPPETQYF
NA,TRBD2,18,TRBV4-1,TRBJ2-1,TGCGCCAGCAGCCTGGGGGGGGTCGGGACCTCGCCCTACAATGAGCAGTTCTTC,CASSLGGVGTSPYNEQFF